Here is one TCR beta chain with its context. Its antigen is unknown. Other nucleotide sequences from this sample produce the same CDR3. This sample stems from a study of cytotoxic CD8 clonotypes in ibrutinib-treated CLL. Overall study context: Partial responses totalled approximately 24 and complete responses 2; after median about 67 months, around 14 remained remitted and approximately twelve progressed. The study, taken as a whole, reports: Sustained-remission and progressing patients diverged in sampling times.

Assay used: immunoSEQ multiplex PCR; TCRdb lists only in-frame clones, some missing. The sample has some 140,000 clones, 79% seen once. The junction had 2 bases not matched to a gene; V was cut back by 4 bases and J by 6 bases. The germline CDR1 and CDR2 sequences are SGHRS and YFSETQ. CDR3 size: 12 residues. This TCR came from a human donor with chronic lymphocytic leukemia. The rearrangement uses TRBV5-1 and TRBJ2-3; 7 bases are a match to TRBD1. The sequencing used PBMCs, collected after 12 months of ibrutinib treatment. CDR3 nucleotide sequence: TGCGCCAGCAGCCTCAGGGGGGATACGCAGTATTTT. This gives the protein CASSLRGDTQYF.